This is a list of T cell receptor beta chains from one sample in a study of blood T cell repertoires in COVID-19. Profiled with immunoSEQ multiplex PCR; TCRdb holds only in-frame clones, not every one. The data show about 200,000 clones, roughly 89% seen once. The sample was peripheral blood. The source is a man aged 60 to 75 who had recovered from COVID-19. CDR3s include the opening cysteine and the closing phenylalanine or tryptophan. Each record gives: J gene, V gene, CDR3 protein.

TRBJ2-2 | TRBV25-1 | CASSQTGRNTGELFF
TRBJ1-4 | TRBV6-5 | CASSSRDSEKLFF
TRBJ2-1 | TRBV2 | CASSEKGSGAGRNEQFF
TRBJ1-1 | TRBV6-5 | CASSRVNTEAFF
TRBJ2-5 | TRBV6-2/TRBV6-3 | CASSPLAFQETQYF
TRBJ2-7 | TRBV10-3 | CASRGTNTVEQYF
TRBJ1-2 | TRBV6-1 | CASSEEAGASYGYTF
TRBJ1-2 | TRBV10-3 | CASGQGEGYTF
TRBJ2-3 | TRBV7-2 | CASRSGGDTQYF
TRBJ1-2 | TRBV11-1 | CASSSKDRGRTGYTF
TRBJ2-3 | TRBV7-9 | CASSLEGRTSGSQYF
TRBJ1-5 | TRBV19 | CASRRGQGYSNQPQHF
TRBJ2-3 | TRBV4-3 | CASSQSSGITDTQYF
TRBJ2-3 | TRBV28 | CASSQQGASTDTQYF
TRBJ2-5 | TRBV20-1 | CTAQGQETQYF
TRBJ1-1 | TRBV5-1 | CASSLDNEAFF
TRBJ2-1 | TRBV5-1 | CASSLDPDRGREQFF